These 21 T cell receptor beta chains were sequenced from one sample in a study of long-term antiretroviral therapy in people with HIV (dated by TCRdb to between 2021 and 2023). Sequencing of the TRB variable region was done with the immunoSEQ hsTCRB v3.0 assay at survey level resolution. Here the immuneACCESS table is served through TCRdb, limited to in-frame sequences with V and J called. Missing clones are a known gap in these copies; in checked studies unresolved V genes cover under half, and the rest lacks a known reason. This sample lists about 48,000 clones; about 88% were detected once. In total, the top ten clones hold 2.5% to 3.5% of the sample. The material sequenced was unsorted PBMCs, taken 0.8 years after starting antiretroviral therapy. The receptors come from a woman aged 18-30 years with HIV.

The table lists this clone with a count of one. The chain carries TRBV9 and TRBJ2-7, with TRBD1 matching 7 bases. Germline V lookup: CDR1 SGDLS, CDR2 YYNGEE. The V gene end was trimmed by 5 bases and the J gene end by 1 base; junction bases not matched to a gene: 6. The CDR3 is 14 residues long. In DNA form, the CDR3 reads TGTGCCAGCAGTACAGACAGGGCTTCCTACGAGCAGTACTTC. Protein sequence: CASSTDRASYEQYF.

The rearrangement links TRBV5-4 to TRBJ2-1; tentatively, D is TRBD2 (6 bases). The CDR3 contains 15 residues. Germline V CDR1 and CDR2: SGHNT, YYREEE (reference sequence). V was shortened by 4 bases and J by 4 bases, with 15 bases between the two germline ends. The CDR3 DNA reads TGTGCCAGCAGCCACCCCGGGACTCCTTACAATGAGCAGTTCTTC. This encodes CASSHPGTPYNEQFF. The full variable domain, completed using reference TRBV5-4 and TRBJ2-1, is ETGVTQSPTHLIKTRGQQVTLRCSSQSGHNTVSWYQQALGQGPQFIFQYYREEENGRGNFPPRFSGLQFPNYSSELNVNALELDDSALYLCASSHPGTPYNEQFFGPGTRLTVL.

Concerning this clone itself: The junction differs from germline at one of its ends, possibly a read error. V and J are TRBV7-2 and TRBJ2-1, with D possibly being TRBD1 or TRBD2 (5 bases each). The CDR3 loop spans 16 amino acids. Looked up from germline, CDR1 is SGHTA and CDR2 is FQGNSA. CDR3 region: CASSLAGTEAANEQFF. The CDR3, as DNA: TGTGCCAGCAGCCTAGCCGGGACGGAGGCGGCCAATGAGCAGTTCTTC.

This rearrangement joins TRBV19 to TRBJ2-4; tentatively, D is TRBD2 (6 bases). The CDR3 consists of 14 residues. Trimming took off 3 bases at V and 6 bases at J, with 12 bases between the two ends. Germline V gene data show CDR1 as LNHDA and CDR2 as SQIVND (reference sequence). Here the CDR3 DNA reads TGTGCCAGTAGTATCGATACTAGCCCAAACATTCAGTACTTC. This sequence encodes CASSIDTSPNIQYF. Supplemented by reference TRBV19 and TRBJ2-4, the full variable domain reads DGGITQSPKYLFRKEGQNVTLSCEQNLNHDAMYWYRQDPGQGLRLIYYSQIVNDFQKGDIAEGYSVSREKKESFPLTVTSAQKNPTAFYLCASSIDTSPNIQYFGAGTRLSVL.

The chain employs TRBV4-1 and TRBJ1-2; TRBD1 agrees at 7 bases. The CDR3 spans 14 residues. Germline V gene data show CDR1 as MGHRA and CDR2 as YSYEKL. V lost 5 bases to trimming and J lost 7 bases; unmatched junction nucleotides: 10. The CDR3 coding sequence is TGCGCCAGCAGCTACAGGGCCCAGGGGGGTGGCTACACCTTC. Encoded protein: CASSYRAQGGGYTF.

The V and J genes are TRBV2 and TRBJ1-2, with TRBD1 matching over 7 bases. This CDR3 region has 13 residues. Germline V gene sequence: CDR1 SNHLY, CDR2 FYNNEI. V lost 9 bases to trimming and J lost 0 bases; unmatched junction nucleotides: 4. CDR3 sequence reads: CARSTGTNYGYTF. DNA for the CDR3: TGTGCCAGATCGACAGGGACTAACTATGGCTACACCTTC.

The genes are TRBV5-4 and TRBJ2-5; D perhaps matches TRBD1 (6 bases). V was shortened by 2 bases and J by 2 bases, with 10 bases between the two germline ends. The CDR3 sequence is 14 residues long. From germline, CDR1 is SGHNT and CDR2 YYREEE (reference sequence). The chain's CDR3 is CASSFGQTQETQYF. CDR3 in DNA: TGTGCCAGCAGCTTCGGACAGACTCAAGAGACCCAGTACTTC.

The chain combines TRBV29-1 with TRBJ1-2, with D maybe TRBD1 (5 bases). Per germline, CDR1 SQVTM and CDR2 ANQGSEA. The CDR3 has 15 residues. V was trimmed by 2 bases and J by 8 bases, leaving 21 bases between them. As DNA, the CDR3 is TGCAGCGTTGAATTTGGGTGGGGGAAGGAGCTCGGCTACACCTTC. Amino acid sequence: CSVEFGWGKELGYTF.

The J gene is TRBJ2-1, the V gene TRBV19; 9 bases fit TRBD2. J lost 8 bases, V lost 3 bases, and 8 bases had no gene match. Germline CDR1 and CDR2: LNHDA and SQIVND (reference sequence). The CDR3 has 15 residues. CDR3 in amino acids: CASSISSGRIDEQFF. CDR3 coding DNA: TGTGCCAGTAGTATTAGCAGCGGGAGGATTGATGAGCAGTTCTTC.

The genes are TRBV28 and TRBJ1-2, with a weak D call TRBD1 (5 bases). The CDR3 length is 15 residues. In germline, CDR1 is MDHEN, CDR2 SYDVKM. V gave up 1 base and J gave up 3 bases, with 12 bases separating them. For the CDR3, the DNA is TGTGCCAGCAGTTTATTCGGCCGGACACACTATGGCTACACCTTC. Translated: CASSLFGRTHYGYTF.

This chain links TRBV28 with TRBJ2-1; D not resolved. The CDR3 length is 15 residues. From germline, CDR1 is MDHEN and CDR2 SYDVKM. Trimming took off 2 bases at V and 1 base at J, with 9 bases between the two ends. The CDR3 protein is CASSLGTLSYNEQFF. The DNA for the CDR3 is TGTGCCAGCAGTTTAGGTACCCTATCCTACAATGAGCAGTTCTTC.

V is TRBV27 and J is TRBJ2-1, with 9 bases aligning to TRBD2. The CDR3 runs to 15 residues. V dropped 7 bases and J dropped 10; count of bases not matched to a gene: 14. Looked up from germline, CDR1 is MNHEY and CDR2 is SMNVEV (reference sequence). CDR3 in amino acids: CASIPFGGGAGEQFF. The CDR3 coding sequence is TGTGCCAGCATCCCCTTCGGCGGGGGGGCAGGGGAGCAGTTCTTC.

The chain has TRBV9 and TRBJ1-5; a weak D match, TRBD1 (6 bases). Germline CDR1 SGDLS, CDR2 YYNGEE. V was cut by 4 bases and J by 4 bases, with 15 bases left in between. This CDR3 has 15 residues. This CDR3 is CASSPSGQLNQPQHF. Here the CDR3 DNA reads TGTGCCAGCAGCCCCAGCGGACAGCTTAATCAGCCCCAGCATTTT.

The CDR3 coding sequence is TGTGCCAGCAGCTATGGGGCGAATGCAGATACGCAGTATTTT. It translates to CASSYGANADTQYF. The V and J genes are TRBV7-9 and TRBJ2-3; tentative D call: TRBD1 (5 bases). Germline V gene sequence: CDR1 SEHNR, CDR2 FQNEAQ (reference sequence). This CDR3 is 14 amino acids long. Deletions cut 4 bases from V and 4 bases from J, with 12 bases between.

The rearrangement joins TRBV27 to TRBJ1-6; unclear D gene. This CDR3 region has 14 residues. Trimming shortened V by 3 bases and J by 6 bases, and 9 bases separated the two germline ends. Germline V gene lookup returns CDR1 MNHEY and CDR2 SMNVEV (reference sequence). The CDR3 loop is CASSFTEGNSPLHF. As DNA, the CDR3 is TGTGCCAGCAGTTTTACCGAGGGTAATTCACCCCTCCACTTT.

The gene calls are TRBV10-1 and TRBJ2-1; weak D call: TRBD1 (6 bases). The CDR3 is 13 amino acids. Germline CDR1 and CDR2: WNHNN and SYGVQD (reference sequence). The V and J ends lost 0 bases and 12 bases respectively, with 12 bases between them. The CDR3: CASSESTSDRQFF. The CDR3 DNA sequence: TGCGCCAGCAGTGAGTCGACTTCGGACAGGCAGTTCTTC.

The chain combines TRBV7-2 with TRBJ2-5; 10 bases are shared with TRBD1. The CDR3 sequence is 18 residues long. Germline lookup yields CDR1 SGHTA and CDR2 FQGNSA. Trimming cost V 2 bases and J 5 bases; bases outside gene matches: 14. Here the CDR3 DNA reads TGTGCCAGCAGCTTATTAGGGACAGGGGATCTCAACGGGGAGACCCAGTACTTC. Protein product: CASSLLGTGDLNGETQYF.

V gene TRBV5-8 combines with J gene TRBJ1-5; D is undetermined. CDR3 length equals 13 residues. V lost 0 bases, J lost 9 bases, and 10 bases lay in between. Germline CDR1 reads SGHTS; CDR2 reads YDEGEE. DNA for the CDR3: TGTGCCAGCAGCTTGGGGGCTTTTGGGCCCCAGCATTTT. Translating gives CASSLGAFGPQHF.

The chain employs TRBV9 and TRBJ2-1; D is possibly TRBD2 (5 bases). Germline assignment: CDR1 SGDLS and CDR2 YYNGEE. V dropped 2 bases and J dropped 6 bases, with 15 bases sitting between them. This CDR3 contains 15 residues. CDR3 nucleotide sequence: TGTGCCAGCAGCGTTGAAGGACTCCCTACCAATGAGCAGTTCTTC. This gives the protein CASSVEGLPTNEQFF.

The gene calls are TRBV5-1 and TRBJ2-7; 9 nucleotides align to TRBD2. CDR1 is SGHRS and CDR2 is YFSETQ in the germline V gene. Germline trimming cut 4 bases from V and 2 bases from J; bases unmatched to any gene: 13. This CDR3 is built from 17 residues. The CDR3 is CASSPGVLAGEAYEQYF. The CDR3, as DNA: TGCGCCAGCAGCCCGGGCGTATTAGCGGGAGAAGCCTACGAGCAGTACTTC. The variable domain in full, completed from reference TRBV5-1 and TRBJ2-7, reads KAGVTQTPRYLIKTRGQQVTLSCSPISGHRSVSWYQQTPGQGLQFLFEYFSETQRNKGNFPGRFSGRQFSNSRSEMNVSTLELGDSALYLCASSPGVLAGEAYEQYFGPGTRLTVT.

V and J are TRBV28 and TRBJ1-1; no firm D call. The germline V and J ends were trimmed by 7 bases and 3 bases, with 12 bases remaining between them. This CDR3 is built from 13 residues. Germline-derived CDR1 and CDR2 are MDHEN and SYDVKM. CDR3 sequence (DNA): TGTGCCAGCATTTCAGACGGGTACACTGAAGCTTTCTTT. Its protein is CASISDGYTEAFF.